The 13 T cell receptor beta chains presented below share a single source sample, sequenced in a study of blood T cell repertoires in COVID-19. Produced via immunoSEQ multiplex PCR; TCRdb's table is partial and in-frame only. Here the sample spans 350,000 to 450,000 clones, 70% to 90% being singletons. Sequencing input: peripheral blood. These receptor sequences come from a human donor in a cohort sampled during active COVID-19.

The chain couples TRBV6-5 to TRBJ2-7, with D perhaps matching TRBD2 (5 bases). Between the trimmed V and J ends, which lost 6 bases and 3 bases, there was a span of 15 bases. The germline V gene encodes CDR1 MNHEY and CDR2 SVGAGI. The CDR3 totals 14 residues. The CDR3 spells CASSNLAVRYEQYF. CDR3 DNA sequence: TGTGCCAGCAGCAATCTAGCAGTACGCTACGAGCAGTACTTC.

The count of this clone is one. The V and J genes are TRBV13 and TRBJ1-6; 7 positions match TRBD1. The V gene end was trimmed by 3 bases and the J gene end by 5 bases; junction bases not matched to a gene: 10. This CDR3 has 17 residues. Looked up from germline, CDR1 is PRHDT and CDR2 is FYEKMQ (reference sequence). The CDR3 DNA reads TGTGCCAGCAGCTTCGTTCGCGGGACAGCACATAATTCACCCCTCCACTTT. Amino acids: CASSFVRGTAHNSPLHF. Filled out from reference TRBV13 and TRBJ1-6, the complete variable domain reads AAGVIQSPRHLIKEKRETATLKCYPIPRHDTVYWYQQGPGQDPQFLISFYEKMQSDKGSIPDRFSAQQFSDYHSELNMSSLELGDSALYFCASSFVRGTAHNSPLHFGNGTRLTVT.

As for this clone: Other DNA sequences in this specimen translate into the identical CDR3. The chain links TRBV18 to TRBJ2-2; maybe TRBD1 (5 bases). CDR3 length equals 14 residues. Trimming pared 3 bases from V and 1 base from J, leaving 6 bases between. Germline V gives CDR1 KGHSH, CDR2 LQKENI. The CDR3 here is CASSPQGNTGELFF. The CDR3 DNA sequence: TGTGCCAGCTCACCGCAGGGGAACACCGGGGAGCTGTTTTTT.

This clone was picked up one time. The chain's CDR3 is CASSPDGSNQPQHF. As DNA, the CDR3 is TGTGCCAGCAGCCCCGACGGGTCCAATCAGCCCCAGCATTTT. The chain couples TRBV4-2 to TRBJ1-5; D is unresolved. V lost 4 bases, J lost 3 bases, and 10 bases lay in between. The germline CDR1 and CDR2 sequences are LGHNA and YNFKEQ. The CDR3 runs 14 residues.

The chain carries TRBV7-6 and TRBJ1-3; possible D gene TRBD1, 5 bases. Between the trimmed V and J ends, which lost 2 bases and 0 bases, there was a span of 11 bases. The CDR3 is 16 amino acids. Germline V gives CDR1 SGHVS, CDR2 FNYEAQ. The CDR3 nucleotides read TGTGCCAGCAGCTTAAGTGGGGGGTTCTCTGGAAACACCATATATTTT. Its protein is CASSLSGGFSGNTIYF.

The chain has TRBV20-1 and TRBJ2-7, with D possibly matching TRBD2 (6 bases). This CDR3 has 11 residues. Germline CDR1 DFQATT, CDR2 SNEGSKA (reference sequence). V was pared by 1 base and J by 6 bases, with 7 bases between. CDR3 bases: TGCAGTGCTAGAGCCGGGGGCGAGCAGTACTTC. It encodes CSARAGGEQYF.

The rearrangement joins TRBV6-5 to TRBJ2-3; 10 positions match TRBD1. The CDR3 sequence is 15 residues long. CDR1 MNHEY and CDR2 SVGAGI come from the germline V gene. The V gene end was trimmed by 2 bases and the J gene end by 5 bases; junction bases not matched to a gene: 4. CDR3 bases: TGTGCCAGCAGTTACGGGACAGGGGCCCTAGATACGCAGTATTTT. Translation: CASSYGTGALDTQYF.

This rearrangement joins TRBV29-1 to TRBJ1-5; D unclear. CDR1 SQVTM and CDR2 ANQGSEA come from the germline V gene. V was clipped by 5 bases and J by 3 bases, with 17 bases between them. The CDR3 spans 15 residues. This CDR3 reads CSVKSRAGNNQPQHF. CDR3 nucleotide sequence: TGCAGCGTTAAAAGTAGAGCAGGTAACAATCAGCCCCAGCATTTT. Based on the CDR3 plus reference TRBV29-1 and TRBJ1-5, the full variable domain is SAVISQKPSRDICQRGTSLTIQCQVDSQVTMMFWYRQQPGQSLTLIATANQGSEATYESGFVIDKFPISRPNLTFSTLTVSNMSPEDSSIYLCSVKSRAGNNQPQHFGDGTRLSIL.

There are a few counts of this clone. V is TRBV14 and J is TRBJ2-6; a weak D match, TRBD1 (6 bases). The V gene's germline CDR1 is SGHDN and CDR2 FVKESK. Trimming shortened V by 5 bases and J by 2 bases, and 13 bases separated the two germline ends. CDR3 length: 16 amino acids. This chain's CDR3 is CASSSPGEPGANVLTF. Written as DNA, the CDR3 is TGTGCCAGCAGCTCTCCAGGGGAACCTGGGGCCAACGTCCTGACTTTC.

This chain joins TRBV2 and TRBJ2-7; 11 nucleotides agree with TRBD1. The junction had 1 base not matched to a gene; V was cut back by 7 bases and J by 2 bases. The CDR3 consists of 13 residues. Germline CDR1 and CDR2: SNHLY and FYNNEI. CDR3 sequence: CASTGQGAYEQYF. CDR3 nucleotides: TGTGCCAGCACGGGACAGGGGGCCTACGAGCAGTACTTC.

This chain links TRBV4-1 with TRBJ2-2; 7 bases are shared with TRBD2. CDR1 is MGHRA, CDR2 YSYEKL, per germline. This CDR3 spans 17 amino acids. After removal of 1 base from V and 0 bases from J, the junction contained 5 bases not matched to a gene. The CDR3 DNA reads TGCGCCAGCAGCCAAGGTGGGCTAGCGGCGAACACCGGGGAGCTGTTTTTT. Residues: CASSQGGLAANTGELFF.

The chain has TRBV3-1 (or the pseudogene TRBV3-2) and TRBJ1-1; D perhaps matches TRBD1 (5 bases). V was trimmed by 6 bases and J by 5 bases, leaving 13 bases between them. There are 13 residues in the CDR3. From germline, CDR1 is LGHDT and CDR2 YNNKEL (reference sequence). In DNA, the CDR3 is TGTGCCAGCAGTCTCCTGGGGGGGACTGAAGCTTTCTTT. Translation: CASSLLGGTEAFF.

The chain carries TRBV5-4 and TRBJ2-5, with a possible D match to TRBD1 (5 bases). The CDR3 contains 15 residues. Per the germline V gene, CDR1 is SGHNT and CDR2 is YYREEE (reference sequence). The germline V and J ends were trimmed by 0 bases and 4 bases, with 13 bases remaining between them. The CDR3 nucleotides are TGTGCCAGCAGCTTGGGGTGGGGTGGGGCAGAGACCCAGTACTTC. Translating gives CASSLGWGGAETQYF.